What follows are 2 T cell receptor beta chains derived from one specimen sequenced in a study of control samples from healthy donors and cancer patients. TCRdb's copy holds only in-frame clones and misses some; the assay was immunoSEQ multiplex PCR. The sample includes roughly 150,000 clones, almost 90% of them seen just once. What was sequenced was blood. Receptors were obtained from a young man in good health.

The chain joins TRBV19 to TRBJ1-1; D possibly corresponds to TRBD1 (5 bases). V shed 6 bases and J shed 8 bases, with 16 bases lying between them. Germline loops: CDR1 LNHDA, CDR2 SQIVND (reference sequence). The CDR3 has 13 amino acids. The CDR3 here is CASSLTRGPEAFF. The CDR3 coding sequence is TGTGCCAGTAGCCTAACCCGGGGCCCCGAAGCTTTCTTT.

In nucleotides, the CDR3 is TGTGCCAGCAGCCGACAGGGGTCCTACGAGCAGTACTTC. Translated, it gives CASSRQGSYEQYF. This chain joins TRBV6-2 or TRBV6-3 and TRBJ2-7, with 8 nucleotides matching TRBD1. Germline V CDR1 and CDR2: MNHEY, SVGEGT. J gave up 1 base and V 6 bases, and 2 bases lay outside the gene matches. The CDR3 runs to 13 residues.